A single sample is the source of the 11 T cell receptor beta chains below, sequenced in a study of T cell repertoires in cytomegalovirus infection. Their antigens are not known. TCRdb re-derived calls from the reads in MiXCR, one entry per CDR3 protein. The sample lists roughly 500,000 distinct CDR3 sequences; more than 30% were seen once. The sequences come from cultured PBMCs, collected from culture after CMV antigen stimulation. The receptors were sampled from a human donor in good health (CMV status not recorded). Some clones in this sample may be carry-over from other donors' samples.

The chain couples TRBV7-2 to TRBJ2-7; no firm D call. In germline, CDR1 is SGHTA, CDR2 FQGNSA. This CDR3 contains 14 residues. The V and J ends lost 5 bases and 1 base respectively, with 12 bases between them. The CDR3 sequence is CASSPPVGSYEQYF. The CDR3 region has the DNA TGTGCCAGCAGCCCCCCGGTCGGATCCTACGAGCAGTACTTC.

The J gene is TRBJ2-3, the V gene TRBV4-1, with D hard to call. CDR1 is MGHRA, CDR2 YSYEKL, per germline. The CDR3 has 15 amino acids. The V end lost 1 base, the J end lost 0 bases, and 8 bases lay between the germline ends. In DNA, the CDR3 is TGCGCCAGCAGCCAAGTTGGTTCTAGCACAGATACGCAGTATTTT. It yields the protein CASSQVGSSTDTQYF.

V and J are TRBV12-5 and TRBJ2-1; D not resolved. This CDR3 is built from 14 residues. From germline, CDR1 is LGHNT and CDR2 FRNRAP. Trimming left V 3 bases short and J 2 bases short, with 8 bases between. CDR3 region: CASGLGQAYNEQFF. For the CDR3, the DNA is TGTGCTAGTGGTTTAGGGCAGGCCTACAATGAGCAGTTCTTC.

The chain carries TRBV12-5 and TRBJ2-1; D is undetermined. The V end lost 1 base, the J end lost 3 bases, and 16 bases lay between the germline ends. This CDR3 contains 17 residues. Germline loops: CDR1 LGHNT, CDR2 FRNRAP. CDR3 in DNA: TGTGCTAGTGGTTTGGGCCACACCGGGTCGCTCTACAATGAGCAGTTCTTC. Translating gives CASGLGHTGSLYNEQFF.

CDR3 sequence reads: CASSRDSEKTYYGYTF. CDR3 DNA: TGCGCCAGCAGCCGGGACTCAGAAAAAACTTACTATGGCTACACCTTC. The J gene is TRBJ1-2, the V gene TRBV4-1, with D possibly being TRBD1 (5 bases). This CDR3 is built from 16 residues. Germline CDR1 is MGHRA and CDR2 is YSYEKL. Trimming took off 4 bases at V and 3 bases at J, with 18 bases between the two ends.

The V and J genes are TRBV19 and TRBJ2-5; D is ambiguous. CDR1 is LNHDA, CDR2 SQIVND, per germline (reference sequence). The CDR3 covers 18 residues. The V end lost 4 bases, the J end lost 4 bases, and 25 bases lay between the germline ends. The CDR3 is CASSTGRQSRRTGETQYF. CDR3 bases: TGTGCCAGTAGTACTGGTAGGCAGTCACGAAGAACGGGAGAGACCCAGTACTTC.

The chain employs TRBV12-3 or TRBV12-4 and TRBJ2-2; 7 bases match TRBD1. CDR3 length: 14 residues. Germline trimming cut 5 bases from V and 4 bases from J; bases unmatched to any gene: 4. CDR3 sequence: CASSKQGSTGELFF. CDR3 bases: TGTGCCAGCAGTAAACAGGGGTCCACCGGGGAGCTGTTTTTT.

The chain has TRBV7-6 and TRBJ2-7, with TRBD2 matching 11 bases. Trimming removed 5 bases from V and 10 bases from J; junction bases left unmatched: 10. The CDR3 runs 14 residues. Germline V CDR1 and CDR2: SGHVS, FNYEAQ. The CDR3 nucleotides read TGTGCCAGCAGCCCCAAGACTAGCGGGATGGATCAGTACGTC. Translated, it gives CASSPKTSGMDQYV.

The chain recombines TRBV6-6 with TRBJ1-2; D not resolved. The CDR3 is made up of 13 amino acids. Per the germline V gene, CDR1 is MNHNY and CDR2 is SVGAGI (reference sequence). V was trimmed by 5 bases and J by 8 bases, leaving 15 bases between them. CDR3 sequence reads: CASSEVGSRGYTF. As DNA, the CDR3 is TGTGCCAGCAGTGAGGTGGGGTCTAGAGGCTACACCTTC.

This chain joins TRBV2 and TRBJ2-1; a weak D match, TRBD2 (6 bases). The CDR3 totals 15 residues. Germline V gene sequence: CDR1 SNHLY, CDR2 FYNNEI. Trimming left V 1 base short and J 6 bases short, with 13 bases between. The CDR3 reads CASSEGTGARNEQFF. Here the CDR3 DNA reads TGTGCCAGCAGTGAAGGAACGGGAGCCCGCAATGAGCAGTTCTTC.

In the case of this clonotype: A read error may account for a junction end that differs from germline. V and J are TRBV5-1 and TRBJ2-4; no reliable D call. Germline V gives CDR1 SGHRS, CDR2 YFSETQ. This CDR3 contains 12 residues. DNA of the CDR3: TGCGCCTGCAGCGCGGACCAGAGCATTCAGTACTTC. As protein: CACSADQSIQYF.